The clone carrying this T cell receptor (beta chain) was found a few times. Distinct nucleotide sequences in the sample also encode this CDR3. Participants' own reports of clinical history determined their cohort assignment. Cohort 3 donors counted as recovered after two negative PCRs, clearance, or resolved symptoms. This CDR3 contains 13 residues. Germline V gene lookup returns CDR1 MGHRA and CDR2 YSYEKL. Trimming removed 0 bases from V and 3 bases from J, with 5 bases in between. Per the original methods: Researchers report that nucleated cell counts were estimated from reference gene primer amplification. The assay was immunoSEQ multiplex PCR, and TCRdb's table has in-frame clones only and misses some. The D gene and trimming were derived from the DNA, and the V and J assignments and clone size from that table. The sample contains over 150,000 clones, less than 85% of which appear only once. This specimen belongs to a study of blood T cell repertoires in COVID-19.

The receptor was isolated from a woman in her 30s who had recovered from COVID-19. The sample comprised PBMCs or T cells enriched from blood (not recorded which). The rearrangement joins TRBV4-1 to TRBJ1-1, with D uncertain. The CDR3 loop is CASSQDPDTEAFF. As DNA, the CDR3 is TGCGCCAGCAGCCAAGATCCGGACACTGAAGCTTTCTTT.